These 29 T cell receptor beta chains originate from one sample sequenced in a study of cytomegalovirus exposure and HLA in healthy donors. This PCR relied on a set of 60 Vbeta primers and 13 Jbeta primers. Sequencing used immunoSEQ multiplex PCR; TCRdb keeps in-frame clones, though not all of them. The table lists some 180,000 clones, more than 75% of them singletons. The sequenced material came from PBMCs. The receptors derive from a woman in her twenties or thirties in good health and CMV-seropositive.

The genes are TRBV5-4 and TRBJ1-4; D gene ambiguous. The V end was cut by 9 bases, the J end by 8 bases, with 14 bases between. From germline, CDR1 is SGHNT and CDR2 YYREEE (reference sequence). The CDR3 extends over 12 amino acids. The CDR3 bases are TGTGCCATAAGCGAGGGAGAGGAAAAACTGTTTTTT. This translates into CAISEGEEKLFF. Based on the CDR3 plus reference TRBV5-4 and TRBJ1-4, the full variable domain is ETGVTQSPTHLIKTRGQQVTLRCSSQSGHNTVSWYQQALGQGPQFIFQYYREEENGRGNFPPRFSGLQFPNYSSELNVNALELDDSALYLCAISEGEEKLFFGSGTQLSVL.

This clone was recorded once. J is TRBJ1-1 and V is TRBV27, with a tentative D call TRBD1 (6 bases). Germline values: CDR1 MNHEY, CDR2 SMNVEV (reference sequence). The CDR3 has 13 amino acids. V dropped 6 bases and J dropped 0 bases, with 8 bases sitting between them. CDR3 sequence: CASRGTLNTEAFF. The CDR3 DNA sequence: TGTGCCAGCAGGGGGACATTGAACACTGAAGCTTTCTTT.

J is TRBJ1-2 and V is TRBV6-4, with D possibly TRBD1 on 5 matching bases. The CDR3 has 16 amino acids. Germline assignment: CDR1 MRHNA and CDR2 SNTAGT. Trimming took off 10 bases at V and 7 bases at J, with 28 bases between the two ends. The CDR3 nucleotides read TGTGCCACCCTCCCCCCCCATCGGGAGGGGATGGGTGGCTACACCTTC. Translated: CATLPPHREGMGGYTF.

V is TRBV27 and J is TRBJ2-7; D perhaps matches TRBD1 (6 bases). The CDR3 is 14 residues long. Germline CDR1 MNHEY, CDR2 SMNVEV (reference sequence). V was trimmed by 7 bases and J by 0 bases, leaving 13 bases between them. The CDR3 spells CASKNRDISYEQYF. For the CDR3, the DNA is TGTGCCAGCAAAAACCGGGACATCTCCTACGAGCAGTACTTC.

The chain is built from TRBV25-1 and TRBJ1-2, with 8 bases that match TRBD1. The CDR3 length is 14 residues. With V trimmed by 5 bases and J by 5 bases, 7 bases remained unmatched. Germline V gene data show CDR1 as MGHDK and CDR2 as SYGVNS. In DNA form, the CDR3 reads TGTGCCAGCAGTACCCAGGGGGCTGTTTATGGCTACACCTTC. As protein: CASSTQGAVYGYTF.

V usage is TRBV11-2 and J usage is TRBJ2-7, with TRBD2 identical over 12 bases. The germline V gene has CDR1 SGHAT and CDR2 FQNNGV. Trimming at V came to 5 bases and at J to 2 bases, leaving 4 bases not matched to a gene. The CDR3 is 15 residues long. CDR3 residues: CASSIASGRAYEQYF. CDR3 DNA sequence: TGTGCCAGCAGCATAGCTAGCGGGAGGGCCTACGAGCAGTACTTC.

The rearrangement joins TRBV5-1 to TRBJ1-1; perhaps TRBD1 as D (6 bases). Trimming removed 4 bases at V and 4 bases at J, with 17 bases between. CDR3 length: 15 residues. The germline V gene has CDR1 SGHRS and CDR2 YFSETQ. The CDR3 loop reads CASSGGTGFGTEAFF. Here the CDR3 DNA reads TGCGCCAGCAGCGGGGGAACAGGGTTTGGCACTGAAGCTTTCTTT. The variable domain in full, with the rest retrieved from reference TRBV5-1 and TRBJ1-1, is KAGVTQTPRYLIKTRGQQVTLSCSPISGHRSVSWYQQTPGQGLQFLFEYFSETQRNKGNFPGRFSGRQFSNSRSEMNVSTLELGDSALYLCASSGGTGFGTEAFFGQGTRLTVV.

The J gene is TRBJ2-3, the V gene TRBV2; 9 positions agree with TRBD2. V dropped 4 bases and J dropped 0; count of bases not matched to a gene: 11. This CDR3 is built from 18 residues. Germline V gene sequence: CDR1 SNHLY, CDR2 FYNNEI. CDR3 sequence reads: CASSASSGIPSSTDTQYF. DNA of the CDR3: TGTGCCAGCAGTGCCTCTAGCGGGATCCCTTCGAGCACAGATACGCAGTATTTT.

The chain joins TRBV11-2 to TRBJ2-1; 8 positions match TRBD2. CDR1 is SGHAT, CDR2 FQNNGV, per germline. The V and J ends lost 5 bases and 4 bases, in that order; junction bases with no gene match: 4. This CDR3 is built from 14 residues. The CDR3 nucleotides read TGTGCCAGCAGCGGACTAGCAGAATACAATGAGCAGTTCTTC. Encoded protein: CASSGLAEYNEQFF.

This chain uses TRBV18 with TRBJ1-5; no definite D call. V gave up 3 bases and J gave up 4 bases, with 7 bases separating them. The CDR3 covers 13 residues. Germline V gene sequence: CDR1 KGHSH, CDR2 LQKENI. This chain's CDR3 is CASSPYQNQPQHF. The CDR3 nucleotides read TGTGCCAGCTCACCTTACCAGAATCAGCCCCAGCATTTT.

This rearrangement joins TRBV6-6 to TRBJ2-5; TRBD2 agrees at 9 bases. The end of the DNA is better explained by TRBJ2-7, so the J call may be wrong. The CDR3 contains 14 residues. Germline CDR1 and CDR2: MNHNY and SVGAGI (reference sequence). The DNA of the CDR3 is TGTGCCAGCATTAGGTCTAGCGGGGTTTACGAGCAGTACTTC. Its protein product is CASIRSSGVYEQYF.

The rearrangement uses TRBV7-8 and TRBJ1-6; no clear D gene. Trimming removed 1 base from V and 3 bases from J, with 7 bases in between. The CDR3 spans 15 residues. Germline CDR1 reads SGHVS; CDR2 reads FQNEAQ. CDR3 coding DNA: TGTGCCAGCAGCTTAGGTACCGGCTATAATTCACCCCTCCACTTT. Protein: CASSLGTGYNSPLHF.

The V call is TRBV6-1, the J call TRBJ2-5, with D tentatively TRBD2 (6 bases). The CDR3 has 15 residues. The V gene lost 4 bases and the J gene lost 0 bases, with 12 bases spanning the gap. Germline V gives CDR1 MNHNS, CDR2 SASEGT. The CDR3 DNA follows: TGTGCCAGCAGTGCCTTGGCGGGGAACCAAGAGACCCAGTACTTC. This translates into CASSALAGNQETQYF.

The CDR3 loop reads CASRRFSGANVLTF. As DNA, the CDR3 is TGCGCCAGCAGACGGTTCTCTGGGGCCAACGTCCTGACTTTC. The rearrangement joins TRBV23-1 to TRBJ2-6; D remains unclear. TRBV23-1 is placed among ORFs of uncertain function. The CDR3 length is 14 residues. The V end lost 6 bases, the J end lost 0 bases, and 6 bases lay between the germline ends.

This clone occurred once. The gene calls are TRBV29-1 and TRBJ1-1; 8 nucleotides line up with TRBD1. Germline V gene data show CDR1 as SQVTM and CDR2 as ANQGSEA. The junction had 16 bases not matched to a gene; V was cut back by 4 bases and J by 6 bases. CDR3 size: 16 residues. CDR3 region: CSVGELQGDGVSEAFF. CDR3 DNA sequence: TGCAGCGTTGGGGAGCTACAGGGGGACGGCGTCTCTGAAGCTTTCTTT.

The chain links TRBV7-6 to TRBJ2-7, with D perhaps TRBD1 (5 bases). The V end lost 1 base, the J end lost 4 bases, and 11 bases lay between the germline ends. Germline lookup yields CDR1 SGHVS and CDR2 FNYEAQ. This CDR3 is 14 amino acids long. The CDR3 DNA is TGTGCCAGCAGCTTAGGGGGCGGATATTACGAGCAGTACTTC. Its protein product is CASSLGGGYYEQYF.

The chain couples TRBV6-6 to TRBJ1-5, with TRBD1 as a possible D gene (6 bases). This CDR3 region has 15 residues. Germline CDR1 and CDR2: MNHNY and SVGAGI (reference sequence). V shed 4 bases and J shed 4 bases, with 14 bases lying between them. CDR3 in DNA: TGTGCCAGCAGTTTTAGTACGCAGGGGAATCAGCCCCAGCATTTT. Its translation is CASSFSTQGNQPQHF.

The chain has TRBV15 and TRBJ2-7, with 8 bases lining up with TRBD1. Trimming at V came to 2 bases and at J to 6 bases, leaving 6 bases not matched to a gene. The CDR3 sequence is 14 residues long. Germline V lookup: CDR1 LNHNV, CDR2 YYDKDF (reference sequence). The CDR3 reads CATSRTQGAAEQYF. The CDR3, as DNA: TGTGCCACCAGCAGAACCCAGGGGGCGGCCGAGCAGTACTTC.

In nucleotides, the CDR3 is TGTGCCAGCAGTTTGTCAGGTTTTGAAGCTTTCTTT. It is translated as CASSLSGFEAFF. V and J are TRBV28 and TRBJ1-1; no clear D gene. The CDR3 consists of 12 residues. V lost 3 bases, J lost 7 bases, and 9 bases lay in between. The germline CDR1 and CDR2 sequences are MDHEN and SYDVKM.

The chain uses TRBV6-6 and TRBJ1-1; no clear D. Germline-derived CDR1 and CDR2 are MNHNY and SVGAGI (reference sequence). The V gene lost 8 bases and the J gene lost 1 base, with 8 bases spanning the gap. The CDR3 is made up of 12 amino acids. The CDR3 region has the DNA TGTGCCAGCGGGCCCACGAACACTGAAGCTTTCTTT. As protein: CASGPTNTEAFF.

The chain links TRBV7-3 to TRBJ2-5, with TRBD2 identical over 7 bases. V was clipped by 3 bases and J by 4 bases; unmatched bases: 5. This CDR3 contains 14 residues. Germline lookup yields CDR1 SGHTA and CDR2 FQGTGA. CDR3 sequence reads: CASSFGGEGETQYF. In DNA form, the CDR3 reads TGTGCCAGCAGCTTCGGTGGGGAGGGAGAGACCCAGTACTTC.

The CDR3 sequence: CASPGGPAEAFF. DNA for the CDR3: TGCGCCAGCCCGGGGGGCCCGGCTGAAGCTTTCTTT. The chain carries TRBV10-1 and TRBJ1-1, with D possibly TRBD1 on 6 matching bases. V was pared by 8 bases and J by 6 bases, with 13 bases between. Per the germline V gene, CDR1 is WNHNN and CDR2 is SYGVQD (reference sequence). The CDR3 length is 12 residues.

The rearrangement uses TRBV11-2 and TRBJ2-4; possible D gene TRBD2, 5 bases. The germline gives CDR1 SGHAT, CDR2 FQNNGV. This CDR3 is built from 15 residues. V dropped 5 bases and J dropped 6 bases, with 17 bases sitting between them. CDR3 residues: CASSPVRGARNIQYF. As DNA, the CDR3 is TGTGCCAGCAGCCCTGTCCGGGGAGCGAGAAACATTCAGTACTTC.

A few counts support this clone. The rearrangement links TRBV28 to TRBJ2-7, with 7 bases lining up with TRBD1. This CDR3 contains 14 residues. After removal of 7 bases from V and 2 bases from J, the junction contained 8 bases not matched to a gene. The germline gives CDR1 MDHEN, CDR2 SYDVKM. CDR3 in DNA: TGTGCCAGCACCCTAACGGGACAGCCCTACGAGCAGTACTTC. Protein product: CASTLTGQPYEQYF.

The gene calls are TRBV28 and TRBJ2-7; TRBD2 matches 11 bases. CDR1 and CDR2 (germline): MDHEN, SYDVKM. The CDR3 has 14 amino acids. J gave up 2 bases and V 8 bases, and 5 bases lay outside the gene matches. The CDR3 nucleotides read TGTGCCAGCGTCGGGACTAGCGGACCCTACGAGCAGTACTTC. Encoded protein: CASVGTSGPYEQYF. Filled out from reference TRBV28 and TRBJ2-7, the complete variable domain reads DVKVTQSSRYLVKRTGEKVFLECVQDMDHENMFWYRQDPGLGLRLIYFSYDVKMKEKGDIPEGYSVSREKKERFSLILESASTNQTSMYLCASVGTSGPYEQYFGPGTRLTVT.

The CDR3 DNA follows: TGTGCCAGCAGGACGGCCAGGGGGGCCCCTGAGGAACTGTTTTTT. Translation: CASRTARGAPEELFF. The rearrangement uses TRBV7-8 and TRBJ1-4; 7 bases map to TRBD1. V lost 6 bases and J lost 12; bases outside the gene matches: 16. Per the germline V gene, CDR1 is SGHVS and CDR2 is FQNEAQ. CDR3 length: 15 residues.

J is TRBJ2-5 and V is TRBV19, with D unclear. The CDR3 is made up of 13 amino acids. V was trimmed by 7 bases and J by 5 bases, leaving 14 bases between them. From germline, CDR1 is LNHDA and CDR2 SQIVND (reference sequence). The CDR3: CASTPPGLETQYF. In nucleotides, the CDR3 is TGTGCCAGTACCCCTCCAGGCCTCGAGACCCAGTACTTC.

The rearrangement joins TRBV5-1 to TRBJ2-2; 7 nucleotides match TRBD2. CDR3 length equals 15 residues. Unmatched junction bases numbered 4, after V lost 1 base and J lost 4 bases. Per germline, CDR1 SGHRS and CDR2 YFSETQ. The DNA of the CDR3 is TGCGCCAGCAGCTTGTATCCTAGCGGCACCGGGGAGCTGTTTTTT. It translates to CASSLYPSGTGELFF. The full variable domain, completed using reference TRBV5-1 and TRBJ2-2, is KAGVTQTPRYLIKTRGQQVTLSCSPISGHRSVSWYQQTPGQGLQFLFEYFSETQRNKGNFPGRFSGRQFSNSRSEMNVSTLELGDSALYLCASSLYPSGTGELFFGEGSRLTVL.

Points on this clone: Mismatch with germline at one junction end may stem from a read error. The CDR3, as DNA: TGTGCTAGCAGCTTAGTCCGTGGGGGGTACAATGAGCAGTTCTTC. Its translation: CASSLVRGGYNEQFF. The genes are TRBV7-7 and TRBJ2-1; D is possibly TRBD2 (6 bases). Germline CDR1 is SSHAT and CDR2 is FNYEAQ (reference sequence). The CDR3 totals 15 residues.